Listed below are T cell receptor beta chains from one sample, sequenced in a study of patients and donors after allogeneic stem cell transplantation. Each CDR3 protein is one row after TCRdb ran MiXCR on the RT-PCR reads. The data hold under 200,000 distinct CDR3 sequences, with roughly 31% observed a single time. What was sequenced was blood, either unsorted or a sorted T cell fraction (not recorded which). The receptors stem from a human donor who was either an allogeneic HSCT recipient or a stem cell or donor lymphocyte infusion donor (not recorded which). It is not recorded whose cells these are; they may come from a transplant donor. Both conserved end residues are part of each CDR3. Fields, in order: clone size, V gene, CDR3 length, D gene, J gene, CDR3 protein, CDR3 DNA. A D gene is named only where the DNA matches it firmly. Clone size is stated in some rows and not others, as once, few, many or a class when expanded.

size: -
V: TRBV4-3
length: 15
D: -
J: TRBJ1-1
CDR3: CASSQVRYMNTEAFF
DNA: TGCGCCAGCAGCCAAGTTAGGTACATGAACACTGAAGCTTTCTTT

size: -
V: TRBV4-1
length: 15
D: -
J: TRBJ1-6
CDR3: CASSQDLGPDSPLHF
DNA: TGCGCCAGCAGCCAAGACTTGGGGCCGGATTCACCCCTCCACTTT

size: -
V: TRBV5-5
length: 12
D: -
J: TRBJ2-5
CDR3: CASSLSRETQYF
DNA: TGTGCCAGCAGCTTGAGTCGGGAGACCCAGTACTTC

size: few
V: TRBV6-5
length: 14
D: TRBD1
J: TRBJ1-1
CDR3: CASRRTQGGTEAFF
DNA: TGTGCCAGCAGGCGTACACAGGGGGGGACTGAAGCTTTCTTT

size: many
V: TRBV12-3/TRBV12-4
length: 14
D: -
J: TRBJ1-5
CDR3: CASSRQYSNQPQHF
DNA: TGTGCCAGCAGTCGACAGTATAGCAATCAGCCCCAGCATTTT

size: -
V: TRBV4-2
length: 16
D: TRBD2
J: TRBJ2-7
CDR3: CASSFHSSGRSHEQYF
DNA: TGTGCCAGCAGCTTCCACTCTAGCGGGAGATCTCACGAGCAGTACTTC

size: many
V: TRBV6-5
length: 11
D: -
J: TRBJ1-2
CDR3: CASSYSDRLTF
DNA: TGTGCCAGCAGTTACTCAGACAGGCTCACCTTC

size: -
V: TRBV9
length: 15
D: -
J: TRBJ2-7
CDR3: CASSPTLAESYEQYF
DNA: TGTGCCAGCAGCCCCACCCTGGCGGAGTCCTACGAGCAGTACTTC

size: few
V: TRBV7-2
length: 15
D: TRBD2
J: TRBJ2-3
CDR3: CASSLVLAIKDTQYF
DNA: TGTGCCAGCAGCTTAGTACTAGCGATAAAAGATACGCAGTATTTT

size: few
V: TRBV7-2
length: 15
D: -
J: TRBJ1-2
CDR3: CASSPGVNPSYGYTF
DNA: TGTGCCAGCAGCCCCGGAGTAAATCCGTCCTATGGCTACACCTTC

size: few
V: TRBV12-3/TRBV12-4
length: 15
D: -
J: TRBJ1-5
CDR3: CASSLGDSSNQPQHF
DNA: TGTGCCAGCAGTTTGGGAGATTCGTCCAATCAGCCCCAGCATTTT

size: -
V: TRBV28
length: 14
D: TRBD2
J: TRBJ2-7
CDR3: CASSFPRGGDRLSF
DNA: TGTGCCAGCAGTTTTCCCCGGGGAGGGGATCGCCTCTCCTTC

size: few
V: TRBV7-9
length: 16
D: TRBD1
J: TRBJ2-2
CDR3: CAIRNGTGPYTGELFF
DNA: TGTGCCATCCGAAACGGGACAGGGCCTTACACCGGGGAGCTGTTTTTT

size: many
V: TRBV20-1
length: 13
D: -
J: TRBJ1-1
CDR3: CSASGLIGTEAFF
DNA: TGCAGTGCTAGCGGCCTCATAGGCACTGAAGCTTTCTTT

size: -
V: TRBV20-1
length: 14
D: -
J: TRBJ1-4
CDR3: CSARTPATNEKLFF
DNA: TGCAGTGCTAGGACACCCGCAACTAATGAAAAACTGTTTTTT

size: few
V: TRBV20-1
length: 17
D: TRBD2
J: TRBJ2-7
CDR3: CSARGGLAGAQSYEQYF
DNA: TGCAGTGCTAGGGGTGGACTAGCGGGGGCCCAGAGCTACGAGCAGTACTTC

size: -
V: TRBV29-1
length: 13
D: -
J: TRBJ1-3
CDR3: CSVEGVAGNTIYF
DNA: TGCAGCGTTGAAGGGGTGGCAGGAAACACCATATATTTT

size: -
V: TRBV27
length: 15
D: -
J: TRBJ2-5
CDR3: CASSPYSGVQETQYF
DNA: TGTGCCAGCAGTCCTTACAGTGGAGTCCAAGAGACCCAGTACTTC

size: -
V: TRBV9
length: 15
D: TRBD1
J: TRBJ2-4
CDR3: CASSGRAGGRNIQYF
DNA: TGTGCCAGCAGCGGTCGGGCAGGGGGCCGAAACATTCAGTACTTC

size: -
V: TRBV11-1
length: 12
D: -
J: TRBJ2-7
CDR3: CASSDARDEQYF
DNA: TGTGCCAGCAGCGACGCTCGGGACGAGCAGTACTTC

size: -
V: TRBV7-2
length: 14
D: TRBD2
J: TRBJ2-1
CDR3: CASSRGLGTNEQFF
DNA: TGTGCCAGCAGCCGAGGACTAGGGACCAATGAGCAGTTCTTC

size: -
V: TRBV5-5
length: 15
D: TRBD2
J: TRBJ2-7
CDR3: CASSGGLAAAYEQYF
DNA: TGTGCCAGCAGCGGTGGACTAGCGGCAGCCTACGAGCAGTACTTC

size: few
V: TRBV20-1
length: 14
D: -
J: TRBJ1-1
CDR3: CSARRGAMNTEAFF
DNA: TGCAGTGCTAGACGGGGGGCGATGAACACTGAAGCTTTCTTT

size: -
V: TRBV4-1
length: 13
D: TRBD1
J: TRBJ1-2
CDR3: CASSQGDSYGYTF
DNA: TGCGCCAGCAGCCAAGGGGACAGTTATGGCTACACCTTC

size: -
V: TRBV4-3
length: 17
D: TRBD2
J: TRBJ2-1
CDR3: CASSQDIGTSLYNEQFF
DNA: TGCGCCAGCAGCCAAGATATCGGGACTAGTCTATACAATGAGCAGTTCTTC

size: few
V: TRBV19
length: 13
D: -
J: TRBJ2-1
CDR3: CASSIRGWNEQFF
DNA: TGTGCCAGTAGTATTCGGGGTTGGAATGAGCAGTTCTTC

size: -
V: TRBV2
length: 13
D: -
J: TRBJ1-2
CDR3: CASSSGTYYGYTF
DNA: TGTGCCAGCAGTTCCGGGACTTACTATGGCTACACCTTC

size: few
V: TRBV19
length: 14
D: -
J: TRBJ1-5
CDR3: CASRGLDSNQPQHF
DNA: TGTGCCAGTAGGGGACTCGATAGCAATCAGCCCCAGCATTTT

size: few
V: TRBV7-9
length: 17
D: -
J: TRBJ1-1
CDR3: CASSLVPHAGTNTEAFF
DNA: TGTGCCAGCAGCTTAGTTCCCCACGCAGGTACTAACACTGAAGCTTTCTTT

size: -
V: TRBV3-1
length: 14
D: -
J: TRBJ1-6
CDR3: CASSLGHNNSPLHF
DNA: TGTGCCAGCAGCCTTGGACACAATAATTCACCCCTCCACTTT

size: -
V: TRBV20-1
length: 14
D: -
J: TRBJ2-3
CDR3: CSALKNPQVDTQYF
DNA: TGCAGTGCTTTAAAAAATCCCCAAGTCGATACGCAGTATTTT

size: many
V: TRBV6-5
length: 14
D: -
J: TRBJ1-2
CDR3: CASSYISGNYGYTF
DNA: TGTGCCAGCAGTTACATTTCGGGAAACTATGGCTACACCTTC

size: few
V: TRBV19
length: 14
D: TRBD1
J: TRBJ1-1
CDR3: CASSVQGANTEAFF
DNA: TGTGCCAGTAGTGTACAGGGGGCGAACACTGAAGCTTTCTTT

size: few
V: TRBV10-3
length: 11
D: -
J: TRBJ2-7
CDR3: CAIGQGYEQYF
DNA: TGTGCCATCGGACAAGGCTACGAGCAGTACTTC

size: -
V: TRBV4-3
length: 15
D: TRBD1
J: TRBJ1-1
CDR3: CASSRGTGGNTEAFF
DNA: TGCGCCAGCAGCCGTGGGACAGGGGGGAATACTGAAGCTTTCTTT

size: -
V: TRBV6-5
length: 16
D: TRBD1
J: TRBJ2-7
CDR3: CASSYGGTGGPYEQYF
DNA: TGTGCCAGCAGTTACGGGGGGACAGGGGGACCCTACGAGCAGTACTTC

size: few
V: TRBV4-3
length: 14
D: -
J: TRBJ1-4
CDR3: CASSQGTPNEKLFF
DNA: TGCGCCAGCAGCCAAGGGACACCAAATGAAAAACTGTTTTTT

size: -
V: TRBV18
length: 15
D: -
J: TRBJ2-3
CDR3: CASSPYETTTDTQYF
DNA: TGTGCCAGCTCACCCTATGAAACTACCACAGATACGCAGTATTTT

size: many
V: TRBV29-1
length: 13
D: -
J: TRBJ1-1
CDR3: CSVEEVSGTEAFF
DNA: TGCAGCGTCGAGGAGGTCTCAGGCACTGAAGCTTTCTTT

size: -
V: TRBV6-5
length: 18
D: TRBD2
J: TRBJ2-3
CDR3: CASSYEPGLAGDTDTQYF
DNA: TGTGCCAGCAGTTATGAGCCGGGACTAGCGGGAGACACAGATACGCAGTATTTT

size: few
V: TRBV7-9
length: 14
D: -
J: TRBJ2-3
CDR3: CASSLAGTTDTQYF
DNA: TGTGCCAGCAGCTTAGCGGGGACCACAGATACGCAGTATTTT

size: -
V: TRBV7-3
length: 14
D: TRBD2
J: TRBJ2-3
CDR3: CASSAGTSTDTQYF
DNA: TGTGCCAGCAGCGCCGGGACTAGTACAGATACGCAGTATTTT

size: few
V: TRBV29-1
length: 16
D: -
J: TRBJ1-1
CDR3: CSVPRGADSMNTEAFF
DNA: TGCAGCGTCCCTCGGGGGGCTGACTCAATGAACACTGAAGCTTTCTTT

size: -
V: TRBV4-1
length: 16
D: -
J: TRBJ1-5
CDR3: CASSQEGLPMDQPQHF
DNA: TGCGCCAGCAGCCAAGAGGGTTTACCGATGGATCAGCCCCAGCATTTT

size: many
V: TRBV12-3/TRBV12-4
length: 12
D: -
J: TRBJ2-5
CDR3: CASSLAQETQYF
DNA: TGTGCCAGCAGCTTAGCCCAAGAGACCCAGTACTTC

size: few
V: TRBV20-1
length: 13
D: -
J: TRBJ1-2
CDR3: CSARHGTNYGYTF
DNA: TGCAGTGCTCGACACGGAACTAACTATGGCTACACCTTC

size: few
V: TRBV12-3/TRBV12-4
length: 15
D: -
J: TRBJ2-2
CDR3: CASSQGTTNTGELFF
DNA: TGTGCCAGCAGTCAAGGGACCACGAACACCGGGGAGCTGTTTTTT

size: many
V: TRBV28
length: 15
D: -
J: TRBJ1-5
CDR3: CASGAGGTRNQPQHF
DNA: TGTGCCAGCGGCGCCGGGGGGACTCGCAATCAGCCCCAGCATTTT

size: -
V: TRBV7-9
length: 15
D: TRBD2
J: TRBJ2-3
CDR3: CATTAGGLSTDTQYF
DNA: TGTGCCACGACGGCGGGAGGCCTAAGCACAGATACGCAGTATTTT

size: -
V: TRBV7-2
length: 15
D: -
J: TRBJ1-2
CDR3: CASSYDSSSNYGYTF
DNA: TGTGCCAGCAGCTATGACAGCTCCTCCAACTATGGCTACACCTTC

size: few
V: TRBV7-2
length: 15
D: -
J: TRBJ1-5
CDR3: CASSFAAAINQPQHF
DNA: TGTGCCAGCAGCTTCGCAGCGGCAATCAATCAGCCCCAGCATTTT

size: many
V: TRBV12-3/TRBV12-4
length: 13
D: -
J: TRBJ2-3
CDR3: CASSSVPTDTQYF
DNA: TGTGCCAGCAGTTCAGTCCCCACAGATACGCAGTATTTT

size: -
V: TRBV28
length: 15
D: TRBD1
J: TRBJ2-5
CDR3: CASSAGTGGTKTQYF
DNA: TGTGCCAGCAGCGCCGGGACAGGGGGCACGAAGACCCAGTACTTC

size: -
V: TRBV2
length: 14
D: TRBD1
J: TRBJ1-5
CDR3: CASSTGTGGPPQHF
DNA: TGTGCCAGCAGTACCGGGACAGGGGGGCCGCCCCAGCATTTT

size: -
V: TRBV4-3
length: 14
D: -
J: TRBJ1-1
CDR3: CASSHPGRDTEAFF
DNA: TGCGCCAGCAGCCACCCGGGGCGCGACACTGAAGCTTTCTTT